The rows below give T cell receptor beta chains drawn from one sample of a study of preoperative IRX-2 immunotherapy in early breast cancer. Produced via immunoSEQ multiplex PCR; TCRdb's table is partial and in-frame only. The sample lists 75,000 to 100,000 clones, roughly 90% occurring once. The sample in question was tumor tissue, obtained after IRX-2 immunotherapy. These receptor sequences come from a human donor with breast cancer. CDR3s include the opening cysteine and the closing phenylalanine or tryptophan. Clone size is given for some rows only: seen once, a few or many times, or a class if the clone is expanded.

V gene	clone size	J gene	CDR3 protein
TRBV19	-	TRBJ2-6	CASSSTGDASGANVLTF
TRBV5-1	-	TRBJ2-5	CASSLGSGGETQYF
TRBV11-3	-	TRBJ1-5	CASSFEPRGGASNQPQHF
TRBV5-1	-	TRBJ1-1	CASSHASGVTDRVRSTEAFF
TRBV18	-	TRBJ1-2	CASSQTGGGNYGYTF
TRBV5-1	-	TRBJ1-2	CASSELSWGQSYGYTF
TRBV19	-	TRBJ1-1	CASTPGGGIEAFF
TRBV6-8	-	TRBJ1-2	CASSYSRQNYGYTF
TRBV30	many	TRBJ2-1	CALYRGTQGLAGKSSYNEQFF
TRBV29-1	-	TRBJ1-2	CSAGGTSANYGYTF
TRBV28	-	TRBJ2-7	CASSSVVAAHYEQYF
TRBV5-1	few	TRBJ1-3	CASSLQGLSSGNTIYF
TRBV28	-	TRBJ2-7	CASSFSLAATSYEQYF
TRBV6-8	once	TRBJ2-1	CASSYSTAGLGEQFF
TRBV30	once	TRBJ1-4	CAWRRQGWNEKLFF
TRBV10-1	-	TRBJ2-1	CASSSSGMGNEQFF
TRBV18	-	TRBJ1-1	CASSPSGKEEAFF
TRBV30	-	TRBJ1-2	CAWSQDYGYTF
TRBV5-1	once	TRBJ2-1	CASSLEAGGPPREQFF
TRBV30	-	TRBJ1-1	CAWSTEQGEAFF
TRBV11-3	few	TRBJ1-3	CASSFGQGLTRGNTIYF
TRBV18	-	TRBJ2-5	CASSPGILAGGETQYF
TRBV23-1	-	TRBJ2-1	CASSQGQSGLGHNEQFF
TRBV11-3	-	TRBJ1-5	CASSLSGLPGQPQHF
TRBV6-4	-	TRBJ1-4	CASSEFAEKLFF
TRBV6-8	-	TRBJ2-7	CASSYHPLRDFPSYEQYF
TRBV5-1	-	TRBJ1-3	CASRQGSGGGNTIYF
TRBV5-1	-	TRBJ2-7	CASSLDRDSSYEQYF
TRBV7-7	few	TRBJ1-6	CASSLFGDNSPLHF
TRBV28	-	TRBJ1-1	CASIQGNLNTEAFF
TRBV19	-	TRBJ1-5	CASSRGVGQPQHF
TRBV29-1	once	TRBJ1-4	CVVGGGDEKLFF
TRBV11-3	-	TRBJ1-3	CASSLSGNGNTIYF
TRBV19	-	TRBJ2-1	CASSTYSGDEQFF
TRBV6-8	once	TRBJ1-3	CASSPSGAGNTIYF
TRBV6-4	few	TRBJ2-2	CASSYSSGGAELFF
TRBV28	once	TRBJ2-5	CASTPETPLKGETQYF
TRBV7-1	-	TRBJ1-2	CASNLIQGDNYGYTF
TRBV30	few	TRBJ1-1	CAWSYSGTQKAFF
TRBV6-8	-	TRBJ2-7	CATNPGQGQGEQYF
TRBV7-6	once	TRBJ2-1	CASSPYLIAGVINEQFF
TRBV6-8	-	TRBJ2-1	CASSYSDRGDNEQFF
TRBV11-3	once	TRBJ2-2	CASSLFTSGNSGELFF
TRBV5-1	-	TRBJ1-1	CASSLDNAAPEAFF
TRBV28	-	TRBJ1-1	CASFSQGIMNTEAFF
TRBV18	-	TRBJ2-3	CASSPLSSGALGTDTQYF
TRBV6-8	few	TRBJ1-5	CASRENLSNQPQHF
TRBV5-1	-	TRBJ1-3	CASLQGAVGNTIYF
TRBV19	-	TRBJ1-4	CASLSPGLNEKLFF
TRBV5-1	-	TRBJ2-3	CASSLAGGAGTDTQYF
TRBV30	-	TRBJ1-1	CAWIGGAGTEAFF
TRBV6-1	-	TRBJ1-6	CASSEARSRGNSPLHF
TRBV14	few	TRBJ2-7	CASSQDFHEQYF
TRBV5-1	-	TRBJ2-2	CASKSGTITTGELFF
TRBV5-1	-	TRBJ2-6	CASSRGSSGANVLTF